This T cell receptor (beta chain) was identified during a study of T cell changes during pregnancy in multiple sclerosis. The germline V gene encodes CDR1 SEHNR and CDR2 FQNEAQ (reference sequence). CDR3 length: 16 residues. The assay was immunoSEQ multiplex PCR, and TCRdb's table has in-frame clones only and misses some. The sample has fewer than 130,000 clones, 80% to 95% seen once; the top ten hold around 3.5%. The receptor's source is a female donor with multiple sclerosis, enrolled in a pregnancy study. The starting material was peripheral blood, obtained after pregnancy. V and J are TRBV7-9 and TRBJ2-2, with 12 bases lining up with TRBD1. The CDR3 protein is CVSGTGGGIYTGELFF. In nucleotides, the CDR3 is TGTGTCAGTGGGACAGGGGGCGGAATTTACACCGGGGAGCTGTTTTTT. Based on the CDR3 plus reference TRBV7-9 and TRBJ2-2, the full variable domain is DTGVSQNPRHKITKRGQNVTFRCDPISEHNRLYWYRQTLGQGPEFLTYFQNEAQLEKSRLLSDRFSAERPKGSFSTLEIQRTEQGDSAMYLCVSGTGGGIYTGELFFGEGSRLTVL.